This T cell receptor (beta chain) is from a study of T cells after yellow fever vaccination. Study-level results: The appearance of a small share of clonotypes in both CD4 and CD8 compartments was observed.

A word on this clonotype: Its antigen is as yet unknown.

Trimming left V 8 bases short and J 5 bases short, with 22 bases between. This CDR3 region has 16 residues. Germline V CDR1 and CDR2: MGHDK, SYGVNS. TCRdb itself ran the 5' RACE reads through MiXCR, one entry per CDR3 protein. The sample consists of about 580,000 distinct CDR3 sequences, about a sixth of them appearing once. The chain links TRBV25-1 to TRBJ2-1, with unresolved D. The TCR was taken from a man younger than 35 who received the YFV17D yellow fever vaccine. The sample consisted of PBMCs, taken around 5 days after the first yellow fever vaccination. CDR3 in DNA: TGTGCCAGCTCGAACCTGGGGTATCTGGACCACAATGAGCAGTTCTTC. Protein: CASSNLGYLDHNEQFF.